This T cell receptor (beta chain) derives from a study of Tregs in tolerant kidney transplant recipients. CDR1 SGHDT and CDR2 YYEEEE come from the germline V gene. J lost 6 bases, V lost 3 bases, and 1 base had no gene match. This CDR3 has 13 residues. Sequenced by immunoSEQ multiplex PCR; TCRdb stores in-frame clones only, minus some. The clone table shows fewer than 55,000 clones, with the ten largest holding about 0.83%. A word on this clone: Its antigen is unidentified. The read comes to an end 3 residues before the CDR3 does, leaving the germline J gene to fill in the end.

Study-level findings and limits: Findings come from small patient numbers and require larger validation.

The clonotype originates from a human donor who received a combined kidney and bone marrow transplant. The chain employs TRBV5-6 and TRBJ2-4; 9 bases match TRBD1. The sample consisted of CD4+ T cells from blood, taken before the transplant. This CDR3 is CASSWDRVNIQYF. The part of the CDR3 DNA that was read is TGTGCCAGCAGCTGGGACAGGGTAAACATT.